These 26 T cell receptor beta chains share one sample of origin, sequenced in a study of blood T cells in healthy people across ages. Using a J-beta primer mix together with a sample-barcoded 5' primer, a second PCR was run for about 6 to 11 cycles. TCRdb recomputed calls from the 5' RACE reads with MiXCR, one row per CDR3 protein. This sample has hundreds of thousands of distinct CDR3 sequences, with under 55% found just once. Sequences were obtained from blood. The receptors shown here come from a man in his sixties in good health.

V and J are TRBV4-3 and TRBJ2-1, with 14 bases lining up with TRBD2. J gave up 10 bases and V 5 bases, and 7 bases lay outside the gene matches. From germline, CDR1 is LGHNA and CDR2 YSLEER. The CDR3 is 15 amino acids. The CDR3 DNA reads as TGCGCCAGCAGCTCAGGACTAGCGGGGGGCAGGGAGCAGTTCTTC. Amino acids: CASSSGLAGGREQFF.

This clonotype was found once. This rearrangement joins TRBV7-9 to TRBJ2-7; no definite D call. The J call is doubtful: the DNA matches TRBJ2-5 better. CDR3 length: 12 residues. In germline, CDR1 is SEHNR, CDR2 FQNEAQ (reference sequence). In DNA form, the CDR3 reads TGTGCCAGCAGCTTCGATGTGCAGACCCAGTACTTC. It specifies CASSFDVQTQYF.

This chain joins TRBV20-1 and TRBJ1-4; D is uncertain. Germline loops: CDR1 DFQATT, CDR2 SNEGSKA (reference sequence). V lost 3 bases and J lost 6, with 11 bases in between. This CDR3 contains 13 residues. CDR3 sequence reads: CSASPGSYEKLFF. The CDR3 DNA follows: TGCAGTGCTAGCCCGGGTTCATATGAAAAACTGTTTTTT.

CDR3 amino acids: CASSYSGTGGAKTQYF. The CDR3 bases are TGTGCCAGCAGTTACTCCGGGACAGGGGGCGCGAAGACCCAGTACTTC. The rearrangement joins TRBV6-5 to TRBJ2-5, with 12 bases identical to TRBD1. V trimming: 0 bases; J trimming: 6 bases; junction bases outside the gene matches: 5. CDR1 and CDR2 from the germline V gene are MNHEY and SVGAGI. The CDR3 covers 16 residues.

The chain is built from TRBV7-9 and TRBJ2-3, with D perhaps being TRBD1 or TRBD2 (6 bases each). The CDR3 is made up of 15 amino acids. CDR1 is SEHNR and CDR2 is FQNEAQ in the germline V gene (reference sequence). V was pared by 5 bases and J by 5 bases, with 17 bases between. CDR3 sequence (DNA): TGTGCCAGCAGCCCCCCCCGGGGGCGGGAAGATACGCAGTATTTT. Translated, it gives CASSPPRGREDTQYF.

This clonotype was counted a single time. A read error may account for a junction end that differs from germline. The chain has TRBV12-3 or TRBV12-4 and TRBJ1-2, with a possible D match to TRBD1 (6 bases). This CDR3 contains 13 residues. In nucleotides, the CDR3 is TGTACCAGCAGTCCAGGGGCAATGGGTGGCTACACCTTC. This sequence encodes CTSSPGAMGGYTF.

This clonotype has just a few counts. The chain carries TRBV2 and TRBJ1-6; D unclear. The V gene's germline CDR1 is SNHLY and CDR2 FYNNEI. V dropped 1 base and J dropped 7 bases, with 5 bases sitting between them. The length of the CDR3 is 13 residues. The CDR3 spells CASSEGLNSPLHF. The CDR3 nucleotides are TGTGCCAGCAGTGAAGGCTTAAATTCACCCCTCCACTTT.

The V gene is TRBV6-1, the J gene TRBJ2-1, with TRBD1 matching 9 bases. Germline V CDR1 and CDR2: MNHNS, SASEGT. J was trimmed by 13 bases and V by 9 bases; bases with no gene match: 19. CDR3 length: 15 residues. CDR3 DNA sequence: TGTGCCAGAGGACAGGGGAGGGGACTTCAACAGACCCAGTTCTTC. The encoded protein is CARGQGRGLQQTQFF.

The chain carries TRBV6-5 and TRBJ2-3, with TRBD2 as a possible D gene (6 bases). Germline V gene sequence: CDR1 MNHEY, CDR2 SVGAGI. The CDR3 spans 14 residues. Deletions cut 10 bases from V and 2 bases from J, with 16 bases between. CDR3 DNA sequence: TGTGCCACCAAGGACTATAGGGACACAGATACGCAGTATTTT. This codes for CATKDYRDTDTQYF.

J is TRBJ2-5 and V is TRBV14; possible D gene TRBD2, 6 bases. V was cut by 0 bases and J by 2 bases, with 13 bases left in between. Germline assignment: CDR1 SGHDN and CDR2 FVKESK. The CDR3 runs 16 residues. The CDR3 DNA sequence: TGTGCCAGCAGCCAAGATGAGTGGGGACTGCAAGAGACCCAGTACTTC. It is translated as CASSQDEWGLQETQYF. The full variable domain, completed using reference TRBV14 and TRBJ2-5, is EAGVTQFPSHSVIEKGQTVTLRCDPISGHDNLYWYRRVMGKEIKFLLHFVKESKQDESGMPNNRFLAERTGGTYSTLKVQPAELEDSGVYFCASSQDEWGLQETQYFGPGTRLLVL.

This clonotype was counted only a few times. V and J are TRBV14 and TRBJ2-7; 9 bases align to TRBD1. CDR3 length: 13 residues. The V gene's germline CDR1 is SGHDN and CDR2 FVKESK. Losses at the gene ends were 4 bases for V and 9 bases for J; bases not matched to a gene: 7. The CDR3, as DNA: TGTGCCAGCAGCCGTACAGGGGGCTTAAGGCAGTACTTC. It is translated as CASSRTGGLRQYF. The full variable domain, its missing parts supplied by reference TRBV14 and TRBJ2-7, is EAGVTQFPSHSVIEKGQTVTLRCDPISGHDNLYWYRRVMGKEIKFLLHFVKESKQDESGMPNNRFLAERTGGTYSTLKVQPAELEDSGVYFCASSRTGGLRQYFGPGTRLTVT.

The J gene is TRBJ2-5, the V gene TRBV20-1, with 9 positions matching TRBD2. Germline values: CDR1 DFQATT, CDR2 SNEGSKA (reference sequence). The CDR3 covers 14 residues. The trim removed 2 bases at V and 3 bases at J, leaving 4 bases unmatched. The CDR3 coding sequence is TGCAGTGCTAGATGGGTAGCGGGGGAAGAGACCCAGTACTTC. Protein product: CSARWVAGEETQYF.

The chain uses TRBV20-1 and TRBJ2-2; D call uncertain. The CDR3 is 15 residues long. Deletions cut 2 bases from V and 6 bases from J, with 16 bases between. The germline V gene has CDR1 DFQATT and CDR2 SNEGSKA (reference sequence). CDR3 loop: CSARYTGRSSGELFF. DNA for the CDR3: TGCAGTGCTAGATACACGGGTCGAAGTTCCGGGGAGCTGTTTTTT.

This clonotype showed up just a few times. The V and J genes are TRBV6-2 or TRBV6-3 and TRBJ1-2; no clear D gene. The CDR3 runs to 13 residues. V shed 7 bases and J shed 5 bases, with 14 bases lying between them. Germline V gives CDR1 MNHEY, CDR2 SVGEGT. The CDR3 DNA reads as TGTGCCAGCAATATGGACGGGAGTTATGGCTACACCTTC. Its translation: CASNMDGSYGYTF.

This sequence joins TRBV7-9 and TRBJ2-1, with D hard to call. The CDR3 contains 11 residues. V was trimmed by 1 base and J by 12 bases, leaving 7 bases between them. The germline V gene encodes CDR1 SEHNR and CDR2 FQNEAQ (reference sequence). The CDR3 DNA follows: TGTGCCAGCAGCTTAGGGGCTAGGCAGTTCTTC. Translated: CASSLGARQFF.

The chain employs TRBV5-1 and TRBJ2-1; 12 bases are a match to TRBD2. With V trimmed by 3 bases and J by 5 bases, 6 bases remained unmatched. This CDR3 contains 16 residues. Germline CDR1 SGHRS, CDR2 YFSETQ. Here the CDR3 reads CASSSLAGGLHNEQFF. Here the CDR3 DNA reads TGCGCCAGCAGCTCCCTAGCGGGGGGGCTCCACAATGAGCAGTTCTTC.

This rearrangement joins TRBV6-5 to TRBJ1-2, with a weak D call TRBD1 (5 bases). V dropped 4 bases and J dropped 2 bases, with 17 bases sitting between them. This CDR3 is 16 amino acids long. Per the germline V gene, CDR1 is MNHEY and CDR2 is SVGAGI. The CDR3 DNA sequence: TGTGCCAGCAGTTCCATACGGGGACTCCAAAACTATGGCTACACCTTC. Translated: CASSSIRGLQNYGYTF.

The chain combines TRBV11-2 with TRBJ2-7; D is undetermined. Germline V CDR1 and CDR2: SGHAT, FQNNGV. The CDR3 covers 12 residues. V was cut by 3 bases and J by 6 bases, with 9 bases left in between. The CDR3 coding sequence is TGTGCCAGCAGCTTCGTGGGCGGCGAGCAGTACTTC. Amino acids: CASSFVGGEQYF.

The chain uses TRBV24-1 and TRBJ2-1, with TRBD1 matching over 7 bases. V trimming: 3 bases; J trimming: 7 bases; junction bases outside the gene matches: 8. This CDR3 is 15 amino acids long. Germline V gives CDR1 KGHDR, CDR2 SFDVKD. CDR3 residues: CATSDPRGTENEQFF. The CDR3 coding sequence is TGTGCCACCAGTGATCCCAGAGGGACAGAGAATGAGCAGTTCTTC.

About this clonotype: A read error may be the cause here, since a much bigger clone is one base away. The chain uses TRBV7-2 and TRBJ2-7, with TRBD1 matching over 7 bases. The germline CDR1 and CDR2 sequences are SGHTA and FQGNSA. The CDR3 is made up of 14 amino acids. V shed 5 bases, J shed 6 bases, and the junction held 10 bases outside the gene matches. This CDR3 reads CASSARQGSLEQYF. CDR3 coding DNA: TGTGCCAGCAGCGCACGACAGGGTAGTCTCGAGCAGTACTTC. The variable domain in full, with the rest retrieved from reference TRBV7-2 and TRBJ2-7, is GAGVSQSPSNKVTEKGKDVELRCDPISGHTALYWYRQSLGQGLEFLIYFQGNSAPDKSGLPSDRFSAERTGGSVSTLTIQRTQQEDSAVYLCASSARQGSLEQYFGPGTRLTVT.

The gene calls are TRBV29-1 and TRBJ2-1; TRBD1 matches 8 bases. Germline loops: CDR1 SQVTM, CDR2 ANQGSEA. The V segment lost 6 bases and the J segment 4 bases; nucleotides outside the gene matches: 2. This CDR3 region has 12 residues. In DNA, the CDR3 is TGCAGCGTGGGGACAGGTTACAATGAGCAGTTCTTC. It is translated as CSVGTGYNEQFF.

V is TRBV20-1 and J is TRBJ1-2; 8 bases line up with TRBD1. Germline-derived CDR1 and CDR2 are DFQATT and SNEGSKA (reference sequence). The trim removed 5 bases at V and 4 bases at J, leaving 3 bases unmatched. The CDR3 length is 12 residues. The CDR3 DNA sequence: TGCAGTGCTCCGGGACAGGCCTATGGCTACACCTTC. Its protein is CSAPGQAYGYTF.

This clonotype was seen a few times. The DNA for the CDR3 is TGTGCCAGCAGCAAAGATGGTAGTCGGGACAGGGGGATCATATGTCTTAGGTCCTACGAGCAGTACTTC. It codes for CASSKDGSRDRGIICLRSYEQYF. The V call is TRBV21-1, the J call TRBJ2-7; the D call TRBD1 from the table was never checked on the DNA. TRBV21-1 has pseudogene status. This CDR3 is built from 23 residues.

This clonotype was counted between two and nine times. CDR3 sequence (DNA): TGCAGTGCTAGAGATCACACAGGGGGCTATGGCTACACCTTC. Its protein is CSARDHTGGYGYTF. The chain is built from TRBV20-1 and TRBJ1-2; TRBD1 matches at 8 bases. The CDR3 consists of 14 residues. Per the germline V gene, CDR1 is DFQATT and CDR2 is SNEGSKA (reference sequence). Losses at the gene ends were 0 bases for V and 4 bases for J; bases not matched to a gene: 4.

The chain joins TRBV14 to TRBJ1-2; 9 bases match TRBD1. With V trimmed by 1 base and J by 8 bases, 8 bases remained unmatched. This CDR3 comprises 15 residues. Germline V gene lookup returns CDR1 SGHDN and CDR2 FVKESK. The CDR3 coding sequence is TGTGCCAGCAGCCAAGTCGGGACAGGGTCGGGGGGCTACACCTTC. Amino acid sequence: CASSQVGTGSGGYTF.

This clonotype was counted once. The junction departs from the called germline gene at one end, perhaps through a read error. CDR3 protein: CVSSQVSANEQFF. The CDR3 DNA is TGTGTCAGCAGCCAAGTTTCGGCGAATGAGCAGTTCTTC. The J gene is TRBJ2-1, the V gene TRBV3-1, with no clear D. The germline gives CDR1 LGHDT, CDR2 YNNKEL (reference sequence). The CDR3 consists of 13 residues.